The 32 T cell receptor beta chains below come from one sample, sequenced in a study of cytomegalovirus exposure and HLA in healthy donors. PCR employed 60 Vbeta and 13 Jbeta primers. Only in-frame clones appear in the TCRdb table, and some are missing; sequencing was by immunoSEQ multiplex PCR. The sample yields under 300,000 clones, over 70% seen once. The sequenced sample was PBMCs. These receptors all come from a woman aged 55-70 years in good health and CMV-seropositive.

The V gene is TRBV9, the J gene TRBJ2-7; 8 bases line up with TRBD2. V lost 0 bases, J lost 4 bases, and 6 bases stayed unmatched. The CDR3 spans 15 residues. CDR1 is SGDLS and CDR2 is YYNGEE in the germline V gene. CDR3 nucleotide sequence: TGTGCCAGCAGCGTAGACCGGGAGGGGCGGTACGAGCAGTACTTC. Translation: CASSVDREGRYEQYF.

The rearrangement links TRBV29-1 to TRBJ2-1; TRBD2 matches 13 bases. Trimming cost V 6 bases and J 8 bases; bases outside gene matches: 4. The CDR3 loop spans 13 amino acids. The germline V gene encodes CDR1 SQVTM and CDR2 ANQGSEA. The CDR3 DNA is TGCAGCGTAAGGACTAGCGGGAGCCATGAGCAGTTCTTC. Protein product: CSVRTSGSHEQFF.

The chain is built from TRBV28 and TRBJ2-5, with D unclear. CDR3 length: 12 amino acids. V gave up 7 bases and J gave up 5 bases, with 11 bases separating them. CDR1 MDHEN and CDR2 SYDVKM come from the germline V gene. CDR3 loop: CASTGWLETQYF. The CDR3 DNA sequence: TGTGCCAGCACGGGTTGGCTTGAGACCCAGTACTTC. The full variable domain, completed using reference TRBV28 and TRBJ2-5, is DVKVTQSSRYLVKRTGEKVFLECVQDMDHENMFWYRQDPGLGLRLIYFSYDVKMKEKGDIPEGYSVSREKKERFSLILESASTNQTSMYLCASTGWLETQYFGPGTRLLVL.

The CDR3 DNA is TGTGCCAGCGAGAGACAGGCCTTAAATGAAAAACTGTTTTTT. Its protein product is CASERQALNEKLFF. The chain joins TRBV7-9 to TRBJ1-4; a possible D gene is TRBD1 (6 bases). V lost 8 bases and J lost 5, with 15 bases in between. The CDR3 contains 14 residues. Germline loops: CDR1 SEHNR, CDR2 FQNEAQ (reference sequence).

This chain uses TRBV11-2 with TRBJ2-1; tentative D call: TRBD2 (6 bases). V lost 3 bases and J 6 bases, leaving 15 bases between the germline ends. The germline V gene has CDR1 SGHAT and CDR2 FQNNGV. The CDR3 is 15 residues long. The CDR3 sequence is CASSFLRGRPNEQFF. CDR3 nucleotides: TGTGCCAGCAGCTTTCTCCGGGGGAGGCCCAATGAGCAGTTCTTC. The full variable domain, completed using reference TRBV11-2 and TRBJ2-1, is EAGVAQSPRYKIIEKRQSVAFWCNPISGHATLYWYQQILGQGPKLLIQFQNNGVVDDSQLPKDRFSAERLKGVDSTLKIQPAKLEDSAVYLCASSFLRGRPNEQFFGPGTRLTVL.

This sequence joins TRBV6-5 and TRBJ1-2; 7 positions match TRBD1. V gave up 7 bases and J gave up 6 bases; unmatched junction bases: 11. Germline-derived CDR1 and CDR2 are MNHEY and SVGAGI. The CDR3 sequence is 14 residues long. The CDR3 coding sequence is TGTGCCAGCACCCTAGACAGGGAAGAGGATGGCTACACCTTC. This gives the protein CASTLDREEDGYTF.

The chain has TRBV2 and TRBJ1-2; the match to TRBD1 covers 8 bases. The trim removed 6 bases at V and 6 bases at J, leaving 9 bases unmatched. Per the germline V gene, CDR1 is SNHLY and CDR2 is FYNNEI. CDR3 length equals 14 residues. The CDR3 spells CASSDRTGSDGYTF. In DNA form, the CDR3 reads TGTGCCAGCAGCGACCGGACAGGGTCGGATGGCTACACCTTC.

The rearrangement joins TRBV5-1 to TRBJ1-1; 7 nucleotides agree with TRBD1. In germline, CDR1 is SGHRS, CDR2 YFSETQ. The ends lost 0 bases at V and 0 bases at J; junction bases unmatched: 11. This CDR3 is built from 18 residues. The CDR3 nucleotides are TGCGCCAGCAGCTTGGGGCCCTACAGGGGAGAGATGAACACTGAAGCTTTCTTT. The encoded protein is CASSLGPYRGEMNTEAFF.

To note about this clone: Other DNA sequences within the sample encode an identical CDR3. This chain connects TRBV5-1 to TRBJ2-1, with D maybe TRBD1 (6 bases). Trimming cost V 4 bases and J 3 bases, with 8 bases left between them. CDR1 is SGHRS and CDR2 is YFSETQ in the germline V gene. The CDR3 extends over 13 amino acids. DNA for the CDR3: TGCGCCAGCAGCGCGGACAGCTACAATGAGCAGTTCTTC. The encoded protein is CASSADSYNEQFF.

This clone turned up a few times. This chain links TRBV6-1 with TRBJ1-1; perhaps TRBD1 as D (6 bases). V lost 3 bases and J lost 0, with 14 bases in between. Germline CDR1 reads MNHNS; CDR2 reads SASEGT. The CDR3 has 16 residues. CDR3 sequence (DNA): TGTGCCAGCAGTGACGGACAGATGTTGATGAACACTGAAGCTTTCTTT. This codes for CASSDGQMLMNTEAFF.

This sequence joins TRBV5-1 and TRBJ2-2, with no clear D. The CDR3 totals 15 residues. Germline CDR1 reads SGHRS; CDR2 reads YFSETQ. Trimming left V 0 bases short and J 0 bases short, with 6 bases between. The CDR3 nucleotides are TGCGCCAGCAGCTTGGTTTCAGCGAACACCGGGGAGCTGTTTTTT. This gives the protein CASSLVSANTGELFF.

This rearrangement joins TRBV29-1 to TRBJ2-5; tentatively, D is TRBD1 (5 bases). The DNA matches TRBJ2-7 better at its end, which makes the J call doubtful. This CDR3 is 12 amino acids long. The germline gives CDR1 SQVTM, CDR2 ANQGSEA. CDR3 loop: CSVEGLGAEQYF. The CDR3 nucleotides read TGCAGCGTTGAAGGGTTAGGGGCCGAGCAGTACTTC.

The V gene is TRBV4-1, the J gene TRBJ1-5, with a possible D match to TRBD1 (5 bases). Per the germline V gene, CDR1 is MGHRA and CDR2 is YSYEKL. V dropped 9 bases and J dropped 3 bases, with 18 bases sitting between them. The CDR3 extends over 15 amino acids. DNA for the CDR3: TGCGCCAGTCGGAAGGGGCGAGAGGACAATCAGCCCCAGCATTTT. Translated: CASRKGREDNQPQHF.

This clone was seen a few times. The CDR3 region is CASVPSQSRETQYF. The CDR3 bases are TGTGCCAGCGTTCCTTCACAGAGCCGAGAGACCCAGTACTTC. The J gene is TRBJ2-5, the V gene TRBV6-1, with D unresolved. V lost 8 bases and J 4 bases, leaving 17 bases between the germline ends. CDR1 and CDR2 (germline): MNHNS, SASEGT. The CDR3 covers 14 residues.

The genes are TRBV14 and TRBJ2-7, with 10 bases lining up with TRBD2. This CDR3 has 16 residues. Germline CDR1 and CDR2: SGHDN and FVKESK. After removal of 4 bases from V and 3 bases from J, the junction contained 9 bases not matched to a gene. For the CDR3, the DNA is TGTGCCAGCAGCCCGATTTGGAGCGGGAGGGACTACGAGCAGTACTTC. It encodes CASSPIWSGRDYEQYF.

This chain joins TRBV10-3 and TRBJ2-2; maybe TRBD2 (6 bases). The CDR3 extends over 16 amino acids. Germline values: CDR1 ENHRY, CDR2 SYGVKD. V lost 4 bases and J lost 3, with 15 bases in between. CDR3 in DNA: TGTGCCATCAGTGGCGCTAGCGCAAGCTACACCGGGGAGCTGTTTTTT. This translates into CAISGASASYTGELFF.

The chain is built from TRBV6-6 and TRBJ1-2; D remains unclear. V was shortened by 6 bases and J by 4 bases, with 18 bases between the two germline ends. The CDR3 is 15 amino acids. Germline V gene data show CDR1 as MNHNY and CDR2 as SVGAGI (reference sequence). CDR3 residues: CASRDGISGAYGYTF. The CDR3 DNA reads TGTGCCAGCAGGGATGGCATCTCCGGAGCCTATGGCTACACCTTC.

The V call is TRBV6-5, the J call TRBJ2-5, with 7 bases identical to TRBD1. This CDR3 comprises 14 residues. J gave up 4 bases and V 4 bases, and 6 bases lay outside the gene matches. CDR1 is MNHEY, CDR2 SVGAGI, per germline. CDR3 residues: CASSFRQGRETQYF. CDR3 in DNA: TGTGCCAGCAGTTTCCGACAGGGACGAGAGACCCAGTACTTC.

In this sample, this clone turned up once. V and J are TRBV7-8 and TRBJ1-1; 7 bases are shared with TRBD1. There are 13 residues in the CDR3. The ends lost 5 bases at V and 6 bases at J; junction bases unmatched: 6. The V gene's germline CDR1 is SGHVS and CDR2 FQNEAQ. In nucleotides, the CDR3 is TGTGCCAGCAGCCCCACAGGGGCGGCTGAAGCTTTCTTT. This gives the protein CASSPTGAAEAFF.

The CDR3 spells CASSEGQIVTYNYGYTF. CDR3 coding DNA: TGTGCCAGCAGTGAGGGGCAGATCGTAACTTATAACTATGGCTACACCTTC. The chain combines TRBV6-1 with TRBJ1-2; possibly TRBD1 for D (5 bases). Germline lookup yields CDR1 MNHNS and CDR2 SASEGT. The V and J ends lost 3 bases and 1 base respectively, with 18 bases between them. The CDR3 loop spans 17 amino acids.

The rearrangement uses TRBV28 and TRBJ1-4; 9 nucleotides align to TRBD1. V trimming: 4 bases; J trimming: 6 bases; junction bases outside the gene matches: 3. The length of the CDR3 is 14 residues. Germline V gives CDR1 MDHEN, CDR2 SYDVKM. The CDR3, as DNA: TGTGCCAGCAGTTCGGGGACAGGGTATGAAAAACTGTTTTTT. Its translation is CASSSGTGYEKLFF. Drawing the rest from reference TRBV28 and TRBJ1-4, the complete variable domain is DVKVTQSSRYLVKRTGEKVFLECVQDMDHENMFWYRQDPGLGLRLIYFSYDVKMKEKGDIPEGYSVSREKKERFSLILESASTNQTSMYLCASSSGTGYEKLFFGSGTQLSVL.

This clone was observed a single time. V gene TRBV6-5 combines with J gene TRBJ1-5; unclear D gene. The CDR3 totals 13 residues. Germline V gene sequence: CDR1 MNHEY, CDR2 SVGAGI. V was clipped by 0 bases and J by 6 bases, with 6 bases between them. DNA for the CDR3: TGTGCCAGCAGTTACTCGAGGCTTCAGCCCCAGCATTTT. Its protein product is CASSYSRLQPQHF.

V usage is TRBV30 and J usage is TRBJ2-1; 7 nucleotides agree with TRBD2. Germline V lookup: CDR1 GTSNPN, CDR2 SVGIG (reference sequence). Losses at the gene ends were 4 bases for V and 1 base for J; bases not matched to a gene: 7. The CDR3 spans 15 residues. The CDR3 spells CAWTMGGSSYNEQFF. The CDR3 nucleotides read TGTGCCTGGACGATGGGGGGGTCTTCCTACAATGAGCAGTTCTTC.

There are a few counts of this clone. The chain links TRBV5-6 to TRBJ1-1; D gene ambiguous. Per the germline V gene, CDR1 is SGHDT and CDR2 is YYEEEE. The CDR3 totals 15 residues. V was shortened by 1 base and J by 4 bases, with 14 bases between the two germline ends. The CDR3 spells CASSLFGVIGTEAFF. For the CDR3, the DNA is TGTGCCAGCAGCTTGTTCGGGGTGATAGGCACTGAAGCTTTCTTT.

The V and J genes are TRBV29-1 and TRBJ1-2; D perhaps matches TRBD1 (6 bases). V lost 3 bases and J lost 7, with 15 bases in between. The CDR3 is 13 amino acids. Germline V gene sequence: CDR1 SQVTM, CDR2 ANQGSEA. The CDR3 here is CSVDGGGAGGYTF. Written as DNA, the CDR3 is TGCAGCGTTGATGGCGGGGGCGCGGGTGGCTACACCTTC.

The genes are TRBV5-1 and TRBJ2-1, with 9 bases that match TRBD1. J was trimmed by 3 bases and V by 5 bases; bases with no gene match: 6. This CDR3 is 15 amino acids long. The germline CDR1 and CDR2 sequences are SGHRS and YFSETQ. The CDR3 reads CASRPRQGDYNEQFF. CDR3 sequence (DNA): TGCGCCAGCAGACCTCGACAGGGGGACTACAATGAGCAGTTCTTC.

The CDR3 nucleotides read TGCGCCAGCAGCCTTGGGACTAGCGACGGCTACGAGCAGTACTTC. It is translated as CASSLGTSDGYEQYF. The chain couples TRBV4-1 to TRBJ2-7, with 10 bases matching TRBD2. CDR1 and CDR2 (germline): MGHRA, YSYEKL. V shed 4 bases, J shed 3 bases, and the junction held 6 bases outside the gene matches. The CDR3 is 15 amino acids.

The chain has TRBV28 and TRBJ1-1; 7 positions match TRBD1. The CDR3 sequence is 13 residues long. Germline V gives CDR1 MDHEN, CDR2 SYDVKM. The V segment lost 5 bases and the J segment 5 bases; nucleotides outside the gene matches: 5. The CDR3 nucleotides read TGTGCCAGCAGTACCCGGGACAGTACTGAAGCTTTCTTT. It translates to CASSTRDSTEAFF.

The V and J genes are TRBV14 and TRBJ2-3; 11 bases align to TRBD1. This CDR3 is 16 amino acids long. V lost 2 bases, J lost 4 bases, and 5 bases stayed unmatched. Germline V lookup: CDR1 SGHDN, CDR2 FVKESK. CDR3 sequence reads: CASSQYGQGAADTQYF. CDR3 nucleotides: TGTGCCAGCAGCCAATATGGACAGGGGGCAGCAGATACGCAGTATTTT.

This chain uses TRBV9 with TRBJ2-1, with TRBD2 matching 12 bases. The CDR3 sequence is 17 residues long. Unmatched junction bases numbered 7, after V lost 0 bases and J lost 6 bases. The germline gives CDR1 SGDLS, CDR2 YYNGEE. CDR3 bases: TGTGCCAGCAGCGTAGCGGCTAGCGGGAGGGCCGCCAATGAGCAGTTCTTC. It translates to CASSVAASGRAANEQFF.

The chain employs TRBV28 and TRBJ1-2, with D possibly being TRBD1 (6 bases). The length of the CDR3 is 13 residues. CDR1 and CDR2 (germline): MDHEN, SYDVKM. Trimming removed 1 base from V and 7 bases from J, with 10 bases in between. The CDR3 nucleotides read TGTGCCAGCAGTTTATCAGGGGCTAGTGGCTACACCTTC. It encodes CASSLSGASGYTF.

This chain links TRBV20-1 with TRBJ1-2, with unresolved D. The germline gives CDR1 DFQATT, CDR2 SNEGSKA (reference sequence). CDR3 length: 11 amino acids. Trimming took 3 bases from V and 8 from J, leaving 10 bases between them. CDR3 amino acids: CSASGREGYTF. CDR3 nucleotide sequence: TGCAGTGCTAGTGGTCGAGAGGGCTACACCTTC.